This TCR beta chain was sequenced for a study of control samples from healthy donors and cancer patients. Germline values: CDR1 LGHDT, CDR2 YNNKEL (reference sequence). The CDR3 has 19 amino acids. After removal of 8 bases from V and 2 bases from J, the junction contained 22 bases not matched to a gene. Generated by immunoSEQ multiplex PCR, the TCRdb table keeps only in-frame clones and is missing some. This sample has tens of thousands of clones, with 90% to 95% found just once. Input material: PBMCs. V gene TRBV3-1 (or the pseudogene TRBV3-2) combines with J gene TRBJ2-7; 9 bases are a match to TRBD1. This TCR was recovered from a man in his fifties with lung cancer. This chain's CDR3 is CASGVHLSRDRDETYEQYF. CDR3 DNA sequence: TGTGCCAGCGGGGTTCACCTATCCCGGGACAGGGATGAGACCTACGAGCAGTACTTC.